These 30 T cell receptor beta chains came from one sample sequenced in a study of shared clonotypes between healthy human individuals. Assay used: immunoSEQ multiplex PCR; TCRdb lists only in-frame clones, some missing. The sample has approximately 720,000 clones, 92% seen once. In the naive CD8 group, cells lacked CD45RO and were positively selected for CCR7, so terminally differentiated effector memory CD45RA+ cells were left out. Specimen: naive CD8+ T cells sorted from blood. These receptors originate from a man aged 30-40 years in good health.

As to this clone: Other DNA variants within this sample encode the same CDR3. The chain recombines TRBV29-1 with TRBJ2-1; a possible D gene is TRBD2 (6 bases). This CDR3 has 13 amino acids. Germline loops: CDR1 SQVTM, CDR2 ANQGSEA. Trimming stripped 3 bases from V and 7 bases from J, with 13 bases between. CDR3 nucleotide sequence: TGCAGCGTTGACTTAGGCCGGGGGAATGAGCAGTTCTTC. Its protein is CSVDLGRGNEQFF.

This clone is a singleton in its sample. The V gene is TRBV4-1, the J gene TRBJ1-4, with 7 nucleotides matching TRBD1. This CDR3 has 17 amino acids. The V segment lost 4 bases and the J segment 0 bases; nucleotides outside the gene matches: 8. Germline V CDR1 and CDR2: MGHRA, YSYEKL. The CDR3 bases are TGCGCCAGCAGCCCTAGGGGGCGGGAAGCAACTAATGAAAAACTGTTTTTT. Amino acids: CASSPRGREATNEKLFF.

This clone was recorded once. The rearrangement links TRBV27 to TRBJ1-1; 11 bases fit TRBD1. The CDR3 covers 15 residues. Germline lookup yields CDR1 MNHEY and CDR2 SMNVEV (reference sequence). V trimming: 3 bases; J trimming: 4 bases; junction bases outside the gene matches: 4. In nucleotides, the CDR3 is TGTGCCAGCAGTTTTAGGGGACAGGGGGTCACTGAAGCTTTCTTT. It codes for CASSFRGQGVTEAFF.

J is TRBJ2-7 and V is TRBV2; tentatively, D is TRBD1 (6 bases). V was trimmed by 7 bases and J by 0 bases, leaving 22 bases between them. Germline V gene data show CDR1 as SNHLY and CDR2 as FYNNEI. This CDR3 has 17 amino acids. The CDR3 region is CASTRVRRQVISYEQYF. The CDR3 nucleotides read TGTGCCAGCACCCGCGTGCGTCGACAGGTGATCTCCTACGAGCAGTACTTC.

The chain employs TRBV28 and TRBJ2-1; D call uncertain. Germline V CDR1 and CDR2: MDHEN, SYDVKM. Deletions cut 2 bases from V and 8 bases from J, with 22 bases between. CDR3 size: 17 residues. The CDR3, as DNA: TGTGCCAGCAGTTTAGACCCGACGGGTTCGGGTTTTGATGAGCAGTTCTTC. Its translation: CASSLDPTGSGFDEQFF.

The V call is TRBV30, the J call TRBJ2-3, with TRBD2 as a possible D gene (5 bases). V lost 0 bases to trimming and J lost 2 bases, with 9 bases between them. Germline V gene lookup returns CDR1 GTSNPN and CDR2 SVGIG (reference sequence). The length of the CDR3 is 14 residues. CDR3 protein: CAWSVSGTTDTQYF. The CDR3 bases are TGTGCCTGGAGTGTGAGCGGAACCACAGATACGCAGTATTTT. The complete variable domain, with remaining parts taken from reference TRBV30 and TRBJ2-3, reads SQTIHQWPATLVQPVGSPLSLECTVEGTSNPNLYWYRQAAGRGLQLLFYSVGIGQISSEVPQNLSASRPQDRQFILSSKKLLLSDSGFYLCAWSVSGTTDTQYFGPGTRLTVL.

V is TRBV7-9 and J is TRBJ2-7; D is perhaps TRBD1 (5 bases). With 5 bases removed from V and 2 bases from J, the gap between germline ends came to 10 bases. The CDR3 runs 13 residues. CDR1 SEHNR and CDR2 FQNEAQ come from the germline V gene (reference sequence). The CDR3 loop is CASSIDSAYEQYF. The DNA for the CDR3 is TGTGCCAGCAGCATTGACAGTGCCTACGAGCAGTACTTC.

The chain has TRBV6-5 and TRBJ2-7, with D possibly called TRBD1 or TRBD2 (5 bases each). V lost 0 bases, J lost 4 bases, and 10 bases lay in between. The germline V gene has CDR1 MNHEY and CDR2 SVGAGI. The CDR3 runs to 14 residues. The CDR3 DNA sequence: TGTGCCAGCAGTTACTCTCCAGGGAGATACGAGCAGTACTTC. Translated, it gives CASSYSPGRYEQYF.

This chain uses TRBV7-9 with TRBJ2-1, with 10 bases lining up with TRBD1. V gave up 3 bases and J gave up 7 bases; unmatched junction bases: 12. This CDR3 is 17 amino acids long. Per the germline V gene, CDR1 is SEHNR and CDR2 is FQNEAQ (reference sequence). CDR3 residues: CASSFVTGGLTDNEQFF. CDR3 DNA: TGTGCCAGCAGCTTCGTGACAGGGGGCCTTACTGATAATGAGCAGTTCTTC.

For this clone: Additional DNA sequences in this sample encode the identical CDR3. The rearrangement links TRBV27 to TRBJ2-7, with TRBD2 matching over 11 bases. CDR1 is MNHEY and CDR2 is SMNVEV in the germline V gene (reference sequence). V lost 2 bases to trimming and J lost 3 bases; unmatched junction nucleotides: 0. There are 14 residues in the CDR3. Written as DNA, the CDR3 is TGTGCCAGCAGTTTAACTAGCGGGGGCTACGAGCAGTACTTC. Translating it yields CASSLTSGGYEQYF.

This clone has a single count. This chain links TRBV27 with TRBJ2-1; 7 positions match TRBD2. CDR3 size: 17 residues. The germline CDR1 and CDR2 sequences are MNHEY and SMNVEV (reference sequence). V shed 4 bases, J shed 4 bases, and the junction held 13 bases outside the gene matches. This CDR3 reads CASSSIHLADHYNEQFF. The CDR3, as DNA: TGTGCCAGCAGTTCGATCCATCTAGCGGACCATTACAATGAGCAGTTCTTC.

The rearrangement links TRBV6-6 to TRBJ2-1, with D maybe TRBD2 (6 bases). Germline V gene sequence: CDR1 MNHNY, CDR2 SVGAGI (reference sequence). With 0 bases removed from V and 4 bases from J, the gap between germline ends came to 13 bases. The CDR3 extends over 16 amino acids. In DNA form, the CDR3 reads TGTGCCAGCAGTTACTCGATTGCGGGGCAATACAATGAGCAGTTCTTC. Translating it yields CASSYSIAGQYNEQFF.

The CDR3 reads CSVEPPSSGARGGIYSGDNEQFF. For the CDR3, the DNA is TGCAGCGTTGAACCACCGTCGTCAGGGGCGCGGGGCGGGATCTACTCTGGGGACAATGAGCAGTTCTTC. The chain joins TRBV29-1 to TRBJ2-1; D may match TRBD1 or TRBD2 (6 bases each). Between the trimmed V and J ends, which lost 2 bases and 5 bases, there was a span of 40 bases. Per germline, CDR1 SQVTM and CDR2 ANQGSEA. The CDR3 runs 23 residues.

Comments on this clone: Other DNA sequences within the sample encode an identical CDR3. The chain employs TRBV7-9 and TRBJ1-5, with 10 bases lining up with TRBD1. The CDR3 sequence is 14 residues long. J gave up 5 bases and V 5 bases, and 3 bases lay outside the gene matches. CDR1 and CDR2 (germline): SEHNR, FQNEAQ (reference sequence). The CDR3 DNA sequence: TGTGCCAGCAGCCCGACAGGGGGCGATCAGCCCCAGCATTTT. Translating it yields CASSPTGGDQPQHF.

The V and J genes are TRBV28 and TRBJ2-3; 7 bases align to TRBD2. The CDR3 has 17 amino acids. V lost 6 bases to trimming and J lost 0 bases; unmatched junction nucleotides: 12. Germline V gene lookup returns CDR1 MDHEN and CDR2 SYDVKM. CDR3 nucleotides: TGTGCCAGCAGCCAACTATTACTAGCGACTAGCACAGATACGCAGTATTTT. Translation gives CASSQLLLATSTDTQYF.

The chain has TRBV19 and TRBJ1-5; D possibly corresponds to TRBD1 (5 bases). Per the germline V gene, CDR1 is LNHDA and CDR2 is SQIVND (reference sequence). V lost 4 bases to trimming and J lost 2 bases, with 12 bases between them. This CDR3 comprises 15 residues. The CDR3 is CASSTLGGGNQPQHF. DNA for the CDR3: TGTGCCAGTAGTACACTCGGGGGAGGCAATCAGCCCCAGCATTTT.

This clone was picked up a small number of times. J is TRBJ2-7 and V is TRBV7-9; 7 bases map to TRBD1. From germline, CDR1 is SEHNR and CDR2 FQNEAQ (reference sequence). This CDR3 has 14 amino acids. Trimming removed 5 bases from V and 8 bases from J; junction bases left unmatched: 12. Here the CDR3 reads CASSPILGGVKQYF. The CDR3 nucleotides read TGTGCCAGCAGCCCGATATTAGGGGGCGTCAAGCAGTACTTC.

This chain connects TRBV19 to TRBJ2-4; D is perhaps TRBD1 (6 bases). Germline V gene data show CDR1 as LNHDA and CDR2 as SQIVND (reference sequence). V lost 7 bases and J lost 2, with 21 bases in between. This CDR3 has 17 amino acids. The CDR3 loop reads CASTNPAGVATKNIQYF. In DNA form, the CDR3 reads TGTGCCAGTACAAACCCAGCAGGGGTTGCCACCAAAAACATTCAGTACTTC.

The chain employs TRBV25-1 and TRBJ2-1, with 14 positions matching TRBD2. Germline-derived CDR1 and CDR2 are MGHDK and SYGVNS. The CDR3 sequence is 16 residues long. The V and J ends lost 0 bases and 8 bases, in that order; junction bases with no gene match: 3. The CDR3 DNA reads as TGTGCCAGCAGTGAATACCGGGGACTAGCGGGAGATGAGCAGTTCTTC. Residues: CASSEYRGLAGDEQFF. Based on the CDR3 plus reference TRBV25-1 and TRBJ2-1, the full variable domain is EADIYQTPRYLVIGTGKKITLECSQTMGHDKMYWYQQDPGMELHLIHYSYGVNSTEKGDLSSESTVSRIRTEHFPLTLESARPSHTSQYLCASSEYRGLAGDEQFFGPGTRLTVL.

V gene TRBV27 combines with J gene TRBJ2-1; 10 bases are a match to TRBD1. V lost 6 bases and J lost 8; bases outside the gene matches: 7. CDR1 is MNHEY and CDR2 is SMNVEV in the germline V gene (reference sequence). CDR3 length equals 14 residues. The CDR3 nucleotides read TGTGCCAGCAGGCGGACAGGGGGTATGGATGAGCAGTTCTTC. This translates into CASRRTGGMDEQFF.

The rearrangement uses TRBV7-9 and TRBJ2-3; 9 bases align to TRBD2. The CDR3 consists of 17 residues. The V and J ends lost 4 bases and 7 bases, in that order; junction bases with no gene match: 15. Germline V gene data show CDR1 as SEHNR and CDR2 as FQNEAQ (reference sequence). The CDR3 spells CASSSGAASGTRYTQYF. The DNA of the CDR3 is TGTGCCAGCAGCTCCGGGGCGGCTAGCGGGACCCGCTATACGCAGTATTTT.

The rearrangement links TRBV7-9 to TRBJ2-1; 7 bases match TRBD2. The CDR3 has 14 residues. The germline gives CDR1 SEHNR, CDR2 FQNEAQ (reference sequence). The junction had 6 bases not matched to a gene; V was cut back by 0 bases and J by 10 bases. The CDR3 region is CASSLAWGLPEQFF. Here the CDR3 DNA reads TGTGCCAGCAGCTTAGCCTGGGGACTACCGGAGCAGTTCTTC.

The chain links TRBV4-1 to TRBJ2-2; D possibly corresponds to TRBD2 (6 bases). The CDR3 runs 16 residues. V lost 1 base and J lost 0, with 9 bases in between. Germline CDR1 is MGHRA and CDR2 is YSYEKL. CDR3 protein: CASSQGDSPNTGELFF. DNA for the CDR3: TGCGCCAGCAGCCAAGGGGACTCTCCGAACACCGGGGAGCTGTTTTTT.

This chain joins TRBV7-9 and TRBJ2-3; D is perhaps TRBD2 (6 bases). With 4 bases removed from V and 4 bases from J, the gap between germline ends came to 12 bases. The CDR3 consists of 14 residues. Germline CDR1 reads SEHNR; CDR2 reads FQNEAQ (reference sequence). CDR3 DNA sequence: TGTGCCAGCAGCTCCCCACTAGCCCCAGATACGCAGTATTTT. Translated: CASSSPLAPDTQYF.

The chain has TRBV28 and TRBJ2-7, with TRBD2 matching 11 bases. This CDR3 has 16 residues. The V and J ends lost 5 bases and 0 bases, in that order; junction bases with no gene match: 6. CDR1 MDHEN and CDR2 SYDVKM come from the germline V gene. The CDR3 coding sequence is TGTGCCAGCAGTCCCTCTAGCGGGAGGAACTCCTACGAGCAGTACTTC. Amino acid sequence: CASSPSSGRNSYEQYF.

This sequence joins TRBV10-1 and TRBJ1-5; D is uncertain. V was cut by 2 bases and J by 6 bases, with 8 bases left in between. This CDR3 has 13 amino acids. CDR1 is WNHNN and CDR2 is SYGVQD in the germline V gene (reference sequence). The CDR3: CASSEDWSQPQHF. In DNA form, the CDR3 reads TGCGCCAGCAGTGAGGATTGGAGTCAGCCCCAGCATTTT.

The gene calls are TRBV27 and TRBJ2-3, with TRBD2 matching 9 bases. Per germline, CDR1 MNHEY and CDR2 SMNVEV (reference sequence). V lost 6 bases and J lost 2; bases outside the gene matches: 3. The CDR3 covers 14 residues. The CDR3 DNA sequence: TGTGCCAGCAGCGGACTAGCGCCCACAGATACGCAGTATTTT. Encoded protein: CASSGLAPTDTQYF.

V gene TRBV4-1 combines with J gene TRBJ1-1; D is undetermined. This CDR3 contains 17 residues. The V gene's germline CDR1 is MGHRA and CDR2 YSYEKL. Trimming stripped 5 bases from V and 3 bases from J, with 22 bases between. The CDR3: CASSSPGSTDLYTEAFF. The CDR3 coding sequence is TGCGCCAGCAGCTCCCCGGGTAGCACGGATCTTTACACTGAAGCTTTCTTT.

The V call is TRBV10-2, the J call TRBJ2-7; D unclear. Germline CDR1 and CDR2: WSHSY and SAAADI. Trimming removed 0 bases at V and 3 bases at J, with 6 bases between. CDR3 length equals 13 residues. The CDR3 nucleotides are TGCGCCAGCAGTGAGTCCGGCTACTACGAGCAGTACTTC. Translated, it gives CASSESGYYEQYF.

The chain recombines TRBV6-5 with TRBJ2-7; D not resolved. The CDR3 has 13 residues. Trimming removed 5 bases from V and 4 bases from J, with 12 bases in between. Germline V gene data show CDR1 as MNHEY and CDR2 as SVGAGI. This CDR3 is CASSPARQYEQYF. Here the CDR3 DNA reads TGTGCCAGCAGTCCAGCCCGGCAGTACGAGCAGTACTTC.